The 4 T cell receptor beta chains below were found in one sample sequenced in a study of blood T cell repertoires in COVID-19. The repertoire was sequenced with immunoSEQ multiplex PCR; TCRdb's copy has only in-frame clones and lacks some. The sample shows approximately 120,000 clones, over 75% of them seen only once. Sequencing input: peripheral blood. These receptors came from a woman at least 80 years old with acute or convalescent COVID-19.

The rearrangement uses TRBV6-5 and TRBJ1-1; no clear D. Trimming cost V 11 bases and J 4 bases, with 20 bases left between them. The CDR3 is 14 amino acids. Germline CDR1 and CDR2: MNHEY and SVGAGI. CDR3 in amino acids: CAGGEKGSVTEAFF. CDR3 sequence (DNA): TGTGCCGGCGGGGAAAAAGGCTCTGTCACTGAAGCTTTCTTT.

This rearrangement joins TRBV2 to TRBJ1-2; unclear D gene. Trimming left V 3 bases short and J 0 bases short, with 5 bases between. CDR3 length: 13 residues. CDR1 SNHLY and CDR2 FYNNEI come from the germline V gene. This CDR3 reads CASSEGANYGYTF. In DNA, the CDR3 is TGTGCCAGCAGTGAGGGCGCTAACTATGGCTACACCTTC.

V is TRBV18 and J is TRBJ2-7; D ambiguous. CDR3 length: 13 amino acids. Germline assignment: CDR1 KGHSH and CDR2 LQKENI. Trimming took 3 bases from V and 3 from J, leaving 9 bases between them. This CDR3 reads CASSPASGYEQYF. CDR3 nucleotide sequence: TGTGCCAGCTCACCCGCCTCGGGCTACGAGCAGTACTTC.

This chain links TRBV12-5 with TRBJ1-5; TRBD1 is a possible D gene (5 bases). CDR1 LGHNT and CDR2 FRNRAP come from the germline V gene. The CDR3 has 13 amino acids. Trimming cost V 9 bases and J 2 bases, with 11 bases left between them. CDR3 DNA sequence: TGTGCTAGCAGGGCTTACGGCAATCAGCCCCAGCATTTT. Amino acid sequence: CASRAYGNQPQHF.